The 20 T cell receptor beta chains listed next were all sequenced from one sample in a study of blood T cells in healthy people across ages. For the second PCR, which ran for roughly 7 to 11 cycles, a sample-barcoded 5' primer and a J-beta primer mix were used. TCRdb used MiXCR to reprocess the 5' RACE reads, holding one entry per CDR3 protein. The table shows approximately 800,000 distinct CDR3 sequences, with 58% occurring only once. Sequencing used blood. The receptors stem from a man aged 25-45 years in good health.

The chain links TRBV7-2 to TRBJ2-5; D unresolved. Germline V gene data show CDR1 as SGHTA and CDR2 as FQGNSA. The CDR3 is 13 residues long. Between the trimmed V and J ends, which lost 8 bases and 1 base, there was a span of 11 bases. The CDR3 here is CASGRRFQETQYF. The CDR3 bases are TGTGCCAGCGGTCGAAGGTTCCAAGAGACCCAGTACTTC.

The rearrangement uses TRBV5-1 and TRBJ2-7, with D perhaps matching TRBD2 (5 bases). The CDR3 length is 13 residues. Germline V gene sequence: CDR1 SGHRS, CDR2 YFSETQ. V was trimmed by 4 bases and J by 5 bases, leaving 13 bases between them. CDR3 residues: CASSVLGGDEQYF. The CDR3 DNA reads TGCGCCAGCAGCGTCCTAGGAGGCGACGAGCAGTACTTC. Variable domain in full (rest from reference TRBV5-1 and TRBJ2-7): KAGVTQTPRYLIKTRGQQVTLSCSPISGHRSVSWYQQTPGQGLQFLFEYFSETQRNKGNFPGRFSGRQFSNSRSEMNVSTLELGDSALYLCASSVLGGDEQYFGPGTRLTVT.

The V call is TRBV6-5, the J call TRBJ1-5; the D gene is possibly TRBD1 (5 bases). V was shortened by 6 bases and J by 5 bases, with 11 bases between the two germline ends. The CDR3 loop spans 13 amino acids. Germline V gene data show CDR1 as MNHEY and CDR2 as SVGAGI. The CDR3 DNA is TGTGCCAGCAGCTCGACAGAGTATCAGCCCCAGCATTTT. It is translated as CASSSTEYQPQHF.

V usage is TRBV6-2 or TRBV6-3 and J usage is TRBJ1-2; D is unresolved. This CDR3 has 16 amino acids. With 6 bases removed from V and 1 base from J, the gap between germline ends came to 18 bases. Germline CDR1 reads MNHEY; CDR2 reads SVGEGT. The chain's CDR3 is CASSPPIGRFNYGYTF. The CDR3 bases are TGTGCCAGCAGCCCGCCTATTGGACGGTTTAACTATGGCTACACCTTC.

V usage is TRBV9 and J usage is TRBJ2-1; 11 bases match TRBD1. After removal of 4 bases from V and 9 bases from J, the junction contained 12 bases not matched to a gene. Germline V gives CDR1 SGDLS, CDR2 YYNGEE. The CDR3 covers 16 residues. The CDR3 coding sequence is TGTGCCAGCAGCCCGTCGGGAAGGACAGGGGGCAGTGAGCAGTTCTTC. It translates to CASSPSGRTGGSEQFF.

The genes are TRBV24-1 and TRBJ1-4; weak D call: TRBD1 (5 bases). The germline V gene has CDR1 KGHDR and CDR2 SFDVKD. Trimming removed 7 bases at V and 8 bases at J, with 16 bases between. CDR3 length: 14 residues. Here the CDR3 reads CATSESTEGEKLFF. DNA for the CDR3: TGTGCCACCAGCGAATCGACAGAGGGGGAAAAACTGTTTTTT.

The chain couples TRBV20-1 to TRBJ2-5; the D is unclear. Germline V gene data show CDR1 as DFQATT and CDR2 as SNEGSKA (reference sequence). The V and J ends lost 7 bases and 3 bases respectively, with 6 bases between them. This CDR3 spans 10 amino acids. The DNA of the CDR3 is TGCAGTGTGAGGAAAGAGACCCAGTACTTC. It yields the protein CSVRKETQYF.

This clonotype appeared once. The J gene is TRBJ2-1, the V gene TRBV7-8, with D unresolved. Germline lookup yields CDR1 SGHVS and CDR2 FQNEAQ. With 1 base removed from V and 8 bases from J, the gap between germline ends came to 9 bases. The CDR3 has 13 residues. CDR3 nucleotides: TGTGCCAGCAGCTTAGAGTCCAGTCATGAGCAGTTCTTC. It is translated as CASSLESSHEQFF.

The chain uses TRBV5-1 and TRBJ1-1; TRBD1 matches at 8 bases. The CDR3 runs to 16 residues. The germline V gene has CDR1 SGHRS and CDR2 YFSETQ. V shed 4 bases, J shed 3 bases, and the junction held 11 bases outside the gene matches. Written as DNA, the CDR3 is TGCGCCAGCAGCCTGTTGGAAGGACAGGGAGACACTGAAGCTTTCTTT. Amino acid sequence: CASSLLEGQGDTEAFF.

This clonotype was seen more than once but under ten times. The chain recombines TRBV7-3 with TRBJ2-5, with TRBD2 matching 9 bases. The V gene's germline CDR1 is SGHTA and CDR2 FQGTGA. V gave up 1 base and J gave up 5 bases; unmatched junction bases: 8. CDR3 size: 16 residues. CDR3 in DNA: TGTGCCAGCAGCTTAAATCCTAGCGGGATCGGGGAGACCCAGTACTTC. Its translation is CASSLNPSGIGETQYF.

V and J are TRBV4-1 and TRBJ1-4; D gene uncertain. From germline, CDR1 is MGHRA and CDR2 YSYEKL. The CDR3 loop spans 17 amino acids. With 3 bases removed from V and 4 bases from J, the gap between germline ends came to 18 bases. CDR3 loop: CASSQVVGPRDNEKLFF. The DNA for the CDR3 is TGCGCCAGCAGCCAGGTTGTAGGCCCTCGGGATAATGAAAAACTGTTTTTT.

V gene TRBV28 combines with J gene TRBJ2-2; D may be TRBD1 or TRBD2 (6 bases each). V was pared by 5 bases and J by 5 bases, with 12 bases between. CDR3 length: 14 residues. Germline V gene sequence: CDR1 MDHEN, CDR2 SYDVKM. The CDR3 DNA follows: TGTGCCAGCAGTCCAAGGGGGGAAACCGGGGAGCTGTTTTTT. Its protein is CASSPRGETGELFF. The variable domain in full, completed from reference TRBV28 and TRBJ2-2, reads DVKVTQSSRYLVKRTGEKVFLECVQDMDHENMFWYRQDPGLGLRLIYFSYDVKMKEKGDIPEGYSVSREKKERFSLILESASTNQTSMYLCASSPRGETGELFFGEGSRLTVL.

The V and J genes are TRBV15 and TRBJ2-1; 8 nucleotides match TRBD2. CDR1 and CDR2 (germline): LNHNV, YYDKDF (reference sequence). The CDR3 loop spans 16 amino acids. Trimming took 3 bases from V and 5 from J; bases not matched to a gene: 9. The CDR3 DNA follows: TGTGCCACCAGCAGTGGAAGGACTAGCAAGAACAATGAGCAGTTCTTC. This encodes CATSSGRTSKNNEQFF.

V usage is TRBV10-3 and J usage is TRBJ2-7; D is ambiguous. This CDR3 contains 14 residues. With 4 bases removed from V and 0 bases from J, the gap between germline ends came to 10 bases. Germline lookup yields CDR1 ENHRY and CDR2 SYGVKD. CDR3 amino acids: CAISAAPSSYEQYF. Here the CDR3 DNA reads TGTGCCATCAGTGCGGCCCCCAGCTCCTACGAGCAGTACTTC.

The gene calls are TRBV7-9 and TRBJ2-4; D remains unclear. The assigned J gene may be wrong: the sequence end matches TRBJ2-7 better. The CDR3 length is 13 residues. CDR1 SEHNR and CDR2 FQNEAQ come from the germline V gene (reference sequence). The CDR3 region has the DNA TGTGCCAGCAGCCCTCCCACCCCCTACGAGCAGTACTTC. Its protein product is CASSPPTPYEQYF.

V is TRBV9 and J is TRBJ2-5; D may be TRBD1 (6 bases). The CDR3 has 15 residues. Trimming removed 4 bases from V and 5 bases from J, with 18 bases in between. Germline V gives CDR1 SGDLS, CDR2 YYNGEE. The CDR3 loop reads CASSYGQSPRETQYF. The CDR3 nucleotides read TGTGCCAGCAGCTACGGACAGTCACCTCGGGAGACCCAGTACTTC. The full variable domain, completed using reference TRBV9 and TRBJ2-5, is DSGVTQTPKHLITATGQRVTLRCSPRSGDLSVYWYQQSLDQGLQFLIQYYNGEERAKGNILERFSAQQFPDLHSELNLSSLELGDSALYFCASSYGQSPRETQYFGPGTRLLVL.

The J gene is TRBJ2-5, the V gene TRBV5-1; D is unresolved. V gave up 1 base and J gave up 3 bases, with 13 bases separating them. CDR1 and CDR2 from the germline V gene are SGHRS and YFSETQ. The CDR3 length is 15 residues. This CDR3 reads CASSLFAVPEETQYF. CDR3 nucleotides: TGCGCCAGCAGCTTGTTCGCTGTCCCAGAAGAGACCCAGTACTTC.

In the case of this clonotype: A much larger clone differs by one base, so this may be a read error. The V gene is TRBV6-6, the J gene TRBJ1-2, with D uncertain. This CDR3 is 12 amino acids long. In germline, CDR1 is MNHNY, CDR2 SVGAGI (reference sequence). The CDR3 bases are TGTGCCAGCAGTCGTGGGAGCTATGTCTACACCTTC. Protein product: CASSRGSYVYTF.

The chain links TRBV20-1 to TRBJ2-3, with D perhaps being TRBD1 or TRBD2 (5 bases each). Germline V gene sequence: CDR1 DFQATT, CDR2 SNEGSKA (reference sequence). The ends were cut back, 5 bases at V and 1 base at J, with 13 bases in the middle. CDR3 length: 14 residues. The CDR3 DNA sequence: TGCAGTGCTGGGCCACTGGGGGGCACAGATACGCAGTATTTT. Translated, it gives CSAGPLGGTDTQYF.

This clonotype showed up just a few times. The rearrangement links TRBV29-1 to TRBJ2-5, with 10 bases identical to TRBD1. The V gene end was trimmed by 5 bases and the J gene end by 0 bases; junction bases not matched to a gene: 3. The CDR3 totals 14 residues. The germline CDR1 and CDR2 sequences are SQVTM and ANQGSEA. CDR3 residues: CSVPGQGNQETQYF. The CDR3 DNA reads TGCAGCGTTCCGGGACAGGGGAACCAAGAGACCCAGTACTTC. Full variable domain (remainder filled in from reference TRBV29-1 and TRBJ2-5): SAVISQKPSRDICQRGTSLTIQCQVDSQVTMMFWYRQQPGQSLTLIATANQGSEATYESGFVIDKFPISRPNLTFSTLTVSNMSPEDSSIYLCSVPGQGNQETQYFGPGTRLLVL.